The subject of this entry is one T cell receptor beta chain. Its antigen is unknown. Via MiXCR, TCRdb re-called the 5' RACE reads, giving one row per CDR3 protein. The sample lists roughly 720,000 distinct CDR3 sequences; about 20% were seen once. The entry originates in a study of identical twins. The CDR3 totals 15 residues. V lost 2 bases to trimming and J lost 5 bases; unmatched junction nucleotides: 7. CDR1 and CDR2 from the germline V gene are SGHKS and YYEKEE (reference sequence). General study findings and limits: Its conclusions, products of cross-sectional statistical analysis, did not come from following the same donors. Researchers reported weaker excess twin sharing in beta out-of-frame sequences.

The same sample was also studied in work on T cells expressing NK-cell markers. That study adds: The authors derived TCR beta repertoires from sorted CD3+CD56+NKG2C+, CD3+CD56+NKG2C- and CD3+CD56-NKG2C+ T cells.

The sequencing sample was made of PBMCs. The V call is TRBV5-5, the J call TRBJ2-5, with TRBD1 matching 9 bases. The clonotype originates from a woman between 18 and 29 years old in good health. The CDR3 sequence: CASSLQTGGAETQYF. CDR3 in DNA: TGTGCCAGCAGCTTACAAACAGGGGGCGCGGAGACCCAGTACTTC. Using reference TRBV5-5 and TRBJ2-5 for the parts outside the CDR3, the full variable domain is DAGVTQSPTHLIKTRGQQVTLRCSPISGHKSVSWYQQVLGQGPQFIFQYYEKEERGRGNFPDRFSARQFPNYSSELNVNALLLGDSALYLCASSLQTGGAETQYFGPGTRLLVL.